Listed here are 17 T cell receptor beta chains from one sample, sequenced in a study of regulatory T cells in long-lasting Graves disease. As for time point: newly diagnosed GD, antithyroid drugs for less than 3 months. Generation of the TCR library employed RNA extracted from PBMCs. Relying on iRepertoire HTBI primers and Arm-PCR of CDR3 regions, the team built TCR beta libraries. From the multiplex PCR reads, TCRdb called clonotypes with MiXCR, one entry per CDR3 protein. Of around 240,000 distinct CDR3 sequences listed, approximately 18% are singletons. A further study also used this sample, focusing on T cells in Graves' hyperthyroidism and ophthalmopathy.

The specimen comprised peripheral blood mononuclear cells (PBMCs), sampled at new diagnosis, from a patient treated with antithyroid drugs. Source of these receptors: a woman aged 25 to 45 with Graves disease.

This clonotype was recorded many times. The V and J genes are TRBV2 and TRBJ2-2, with 10 bases fitting TRBD1. Germline assignment: CDR1 SNHLY and CDR2 FYNNEI. After removal of 6 bases from V and 1 base from J, the junction contained 5 bases not matched to a gene. The CDR3 runs to 16 residues. CDR3 nucleotide sequence: TGTGCCAGCAGACCGACAGGGGGCGTGAACACCGGGGAGCTGTTTTTT. It encodes CASRPTGGVNTGELFF. Complete variable domain (other parts from reference TRBV2 and TRBJ2-2): EPEVTQTPSHQVTQMGQEVILRCVPISNHLYFYWYRQILGQKVEFLVSFYNNEISEKSEIFDDQFSVERPDGSNFTLKIRSTKLEDSAMYFCASRPTGGVNTGELFFGEGSRLTVL.

This clonotype was seen repeatedly, ten times or more. J is TRBJ2-2 and V is TRBV5-4, with TRBD1 identical over 10 bases. Germline V gene sequence: CDR1 SGHNT, CDR2 YYREEE (reference sequence). CDR3 length: 15 residues. V gave up 6 bases and J gave up 7 bases; unmatched junction bases: 9. The CDR3 region has the DNA TGTGCCAGCACTTCCGGGACAGGGGTTGGCGGGGAGCTGTTTTTT. This sequence encodes CASTSGTGVGGELFF.

This clonotype was picked up many times. The V gene is TRBV2, the J gene TRBJ2-1; D is tentatively TRBD1 or TRBD2 (7 bases each). This CDR3 is built from 20 residues. Trimming shortened V by 8 bases and J by 12 bases, and 41 bases separated the two germline ends. Germline CDR1 and CDR2: SNHLY and FYNNEI. The CDR3 bases are TGTGCCAGCCGCCCAGGGGGGGGGTGGGACCGTGGACTTAAAGGTGGGGGGCAGTTCTTC. This sequence encodes CASRPGGGWDRGLKGGGQFF.

In regard to this clonotype: Because the CDR3 is missing its conserved closing phenylalanine or tryptophan, this is likely a read error. J is TRBJ2-5 and V is TRBV12-3 or TRBV12-4; tentatively, D is TRBD2 (5 bases). This CDR3 has 12 residues. Trimming shortened V by 3 bases and J by 3 bases, and 5 bases separated the two germline ends. This CDR3 is CASSFGEETQYS. DNA of the CDR3: TGTGCCAGCAGTTTCGGGGAAGAGACCCAGTACTCC.

The chain combines TRBV28 with TRBJ2-7; D tentatively reads TRBD1 or TRBD2 (5 bases each). From germline, CDR1 is MDHEN and CDR2 SYDVKM. Trimming cost V 6 bases and J 1 base, with 19 bases left between them. There are 16 residues in the CDR3. The CDR3 protein is CASRAFSGTPSYEQYF. The CDR3 DNA follows: TGTGCCAGCAGAGCCTTCTCCGGGACGCCGTCCTACGAGCAGTACTTC.

This clonotype was detected many times. The chain has TRBV19 and TRBJ2-3; maybe TRBD2 (5 bases). The CDR3 sequence is 12 residues long. V was cut by 6 bases and J by 10 bases, with 14 bases left in between. The germline CDR1 and CDR2 sequences are LNHDA and SQIVND (reference sequence). In DNA form, the CDR3 reads TGTGCCAGTAGCGGCGGGCTCCCATCGCAGTATTTT. This encodes CASSGGLPSQYF. Full variable domain (missing parts from reference TRBV19 and TRBJ2-3): DGGITQSPKYLFRKEGQNVTLSCEQNLNHDAMYWYRQDPGQGLRLIYYSQIVNDFQKGDIAEGYSVSREKKESFPLTVTSAQKNPTAFYLCASSGGLPSQYFGPGTRLTVL.

This clonotype was recorded many times. This rearrangement joins TRBV27 to TRBJ2-1; 8 bases align to TRBD2. CDR1 and CDR2 from the germline V gene are MNHEY and SMNVEV (reference sequence). V shed 3 bases and J 10 bases; nucleotides not matched to a gene: 14. CDR3 length: 16 amino acids. CDR3 nucleotides: TGTGCCAGCAGTTTGGCCAGCGGGGGTCTCGGGGGGGAGCAGTTCTTC. Protein product: CASSLASGGLGGEQFF.

In regard to this clonotype: The germline gene is not matched at one end of the junction; a read error may be the cause. The chain links TRBV12-3 or TRBV12-4 to TRBJ1-4; TRBD1 agrees at 8 bases. The CDR3 consists of 15 residues. CDR3 coding DNA: TGTGCCAGCAGTCGTACAGGGGGAAGAGGCGGAAAACTGCTTTTT. Protein product: CASSRTGGRGGKLLF.

This clonotype was found many times. CDR3 region: CASRRTVPQRGVDTGELFF. As DNA, the CDR3 is TGCGCCAGCAGGCGTACGGTTCCCCAGCGGGGGGTCGACACCGGGGAGCTGTTTTTT. This sequence joins TRBV10-1 and TRBJ2-2; 9 positions agree with TRBD2. Germline V gives CDR1 WNHNN, CDR2 SYGVQD (reference sequence). This CDR3 is 19 amino acids long. Trimming took 6 bases from V and 3 from J; bases not matched to a gene: 17.

The table lists this clonotype with many counts. V usage is TRBV6-1 and J usage is TRBJ2-3; no reliable D call. Germline V lookup: CDR1 MNHNS, CDR2 SASEGT. Trimming took off 8 bases at V and 2 bases at J, with 11 bases between the two ends. This CDR3 comprises 13 residues. The CDR3 here is CASGRSITDTQYF. The CDR3 region has the DNA TGTGCCAGCGGGCGGTCAATCACAGATACGCAGTATTTT.

This clonotype was picked up many times. The chain carries TRBV6-1 and TRBJ1-5; D remains unclear. V was shortened by 6 bases and J by 2 bases, with 17 bases between the two germline ends. Germline V CDR1 and CDR2: MNHNS, SASEGT. This CDR3 comprises 16 residues. This CDR3 reads CASREVRVVRNQPQHF. For the CDR3, the DNA is TGTGCCAGCAGGGAGGTAAGGGTAGTCCGCAATCAGCCCCAGCATTTT.

This clonotype was seen many times. V is TRBV13 and J is TRBJ1-1; 9 nucleotides agree with TRBD1. The CDR3 consists of 13 residues. Germline V gives CDR1 PRHDT, CDR2 FYEKMQ (reference sequence). Trimming took 3 bases from V and 8 from J; bases not matched to a gene: 4. The CDR3 sequence: CASSFTTGGEAFF. CDR3 sequence (DNA): TGTGCCAGCAGCTTCACCACAGGGGGCGAAGCTTTCTTT.

About this clonotype: This likely reflects a read error, since a far larger clone is one base away. The chain carries TRBV7-8 and TRBJ2-4, with D unresolved. Trimming stripped 1 base from V and 13 bases from J, with 17 bases between. The CDR3 extends over 14 amino acids. CDR1 and CDR2 from the germline V gene are SGHVS and FQNEAQ. The CDR3 coding sequence is TGTGCCAGCAGCTTAGTGGAATCACAGAATGAGCAGTACTTC. Protein: CASSLVESQNEQYF.

In its sample, this clonotype was seen a few times. This sequence joins TRBV10-3 and TRBJ2-5; D not certain. The CDR3 covers 11 residues. CDR1 and CDR2 from the germline V gene are ENHRY and SYGVKD. V dropped 3 bases and J dropped 4 bases, with 3 bases sitting between them. CDR3: CAISDGETQYF. The CDR3 DNA sequence: TGTGCCATCAGTGATGGAGAGACCCAGTACTTC.

This clonotype showed up many times. This rearrangement joins TRBV5-5 to TRBJ2-3; D might be TRBD2 (5 bases). V was shortened by 0 bases and J by 8 bases, with 10 bases between the two germline ends. This CDR3 contains 13 residues. Germline CDR1 is SGHKS and CDR2 is YYEKEE (reference sequence). The CDR3 reads CASSLAGGGTQYF. Written as DNA, the CDR3 is TGTGCCAGCAGCTTGGCTGGCGGAGGTACGCAGTATTTT.

Notes on this clonotype: Possible read error: a much larger clone is one base away. The chain employs TRBV18 and TRBJ1-1; D gene uncertain. Germline V gene sequence: CDR1 KGHSH, CDR2 LQKENI. The CDR3 sequence is 13 residues long. The CDR3 coding sequence is TGTGCCAGCTCACCAGTCAGCAACACTGAAGCTCTCTTT. It translates to CASSPVSNTEALF. Based on the CDR3 plus reference TRBV18 and TRBJ1-1, the full variable domain is NAGVMQNPRHLVRRRGQEARLRCSPMKGHSHVYWYRQLPEEGLKFMVYLQKENIIDESGMPKERFSAEFPKEGPSILRIQQVVRGDSAAYFCASSPVSNTEALFGQGTRLTVV.

In the case of this clonotype: This clone may be a read error of a much larger clone one base away. V gene TRBV6-5 combines with J gene TRBJ2-3; perhaps D is TRBD1 or TRBD2 (5 bases each). The CDR3 consists of 17 residues. The V end lost 0 bases, the J end lost 4 bases, and 17 bases lay between the germline ends. Germline V gene lookup returns CDR1 MNHEY and CDR2 SVGAGI. CDR3 loop: CASSYSFAPGAPDTQYF. The CDR3 region has the DNA TGTGCCAGCAGTTACTCGTTTGCCCCCGGGGCCCCAGATACGCAGTATTTT.